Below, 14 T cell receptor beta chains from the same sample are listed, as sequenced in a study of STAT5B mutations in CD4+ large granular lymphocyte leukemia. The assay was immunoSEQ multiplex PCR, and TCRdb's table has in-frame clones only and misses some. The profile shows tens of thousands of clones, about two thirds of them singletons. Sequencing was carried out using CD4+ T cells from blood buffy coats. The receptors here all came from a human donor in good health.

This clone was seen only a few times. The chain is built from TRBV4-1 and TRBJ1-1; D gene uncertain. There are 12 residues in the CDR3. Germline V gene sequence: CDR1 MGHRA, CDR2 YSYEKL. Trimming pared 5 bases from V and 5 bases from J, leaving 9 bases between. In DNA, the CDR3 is TGCGCCAGCAGCAGGCCTGGGACTGAAGCTTTCTTT. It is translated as CASSRPGTEAFF.

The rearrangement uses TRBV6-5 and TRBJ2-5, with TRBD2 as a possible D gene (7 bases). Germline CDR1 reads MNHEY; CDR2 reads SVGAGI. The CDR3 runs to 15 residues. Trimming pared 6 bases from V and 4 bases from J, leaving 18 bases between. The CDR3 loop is CASRSRGGAGETQYF. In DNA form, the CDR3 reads TGTGCCAGCAGATCTAGGGGGGGGGCCGGAGAGACCCAGTACTTC.

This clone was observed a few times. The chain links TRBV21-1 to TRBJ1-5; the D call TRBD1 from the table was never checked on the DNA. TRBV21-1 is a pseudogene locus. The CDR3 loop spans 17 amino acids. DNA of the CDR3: TGTGCCAGCAGCAAAATCGGGACAGATCTTAGCAATCAGCCCCAGCATTTT. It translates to CASSKIGTDLSNQPQHF.

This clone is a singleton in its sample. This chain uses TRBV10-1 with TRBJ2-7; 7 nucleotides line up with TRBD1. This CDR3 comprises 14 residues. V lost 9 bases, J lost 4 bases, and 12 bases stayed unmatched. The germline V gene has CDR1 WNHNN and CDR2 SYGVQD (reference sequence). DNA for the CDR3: TGCGCCAGTAGTCTCGGGACAGACTCATACGAGCAGTACTTC. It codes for CASSLGTDSYEQYF.

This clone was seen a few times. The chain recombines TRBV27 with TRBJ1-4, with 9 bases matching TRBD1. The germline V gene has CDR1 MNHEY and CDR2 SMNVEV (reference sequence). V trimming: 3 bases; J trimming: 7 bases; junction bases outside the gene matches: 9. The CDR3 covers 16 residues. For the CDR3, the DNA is TGTGCCAGCAGTTTCCGACAGGGGGGGACTTTTGAAAAACTGTTTTTT. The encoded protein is CASSFRQGGTFEKLFF. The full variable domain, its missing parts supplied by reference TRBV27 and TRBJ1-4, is EAQVTQNPRYLITVTGKKLTVTCSQNMNHEYMSWYRQDPGLGLRQIYYSMNVEVTDKGDVPEGYKVSRKEKRNFPLILESPSPNQTSLYFCASSFRQGGTFEKLFFGSGTQLSVL.

This CDR3 is CASSTGTGSYEQYF. CDR3 in DNA: TGTGCCAGCTCGACCGGGACAGGGTCCTACGAGCAGTACTTC. The V gene is TRBV18, the J gene TRBJ2-7, with 9 nucleotides matching TRBD1. The CDR3 length is 14 residues. Germline CDR1 is KGHSH and CDR2 is LQKENI. V gave up 6 bases and J gave up 1 base; unmatched junction bases: 4.

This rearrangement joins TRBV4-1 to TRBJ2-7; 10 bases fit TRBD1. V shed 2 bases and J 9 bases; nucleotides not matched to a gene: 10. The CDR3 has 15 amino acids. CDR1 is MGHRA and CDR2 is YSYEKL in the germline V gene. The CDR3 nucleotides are TGCGCCAGCAGCCAAACCGGGACAGGGGCTTATGGGCAGTACTTC. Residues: CASSQTGTGAYGQYF.

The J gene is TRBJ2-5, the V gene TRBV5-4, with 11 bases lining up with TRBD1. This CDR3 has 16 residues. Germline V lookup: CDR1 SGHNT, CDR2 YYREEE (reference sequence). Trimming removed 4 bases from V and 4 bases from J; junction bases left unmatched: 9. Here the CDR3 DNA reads TGTGCCAGCAGCCGGGGTGGGGGGACAGGGGGAGAGACCCAGTACTTC. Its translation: CASSRGGGTGGETQYF. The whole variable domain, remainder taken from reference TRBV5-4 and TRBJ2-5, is ETGVTQSPTHLIKTRGQQVTLRCSSQSGHNTVSWYQQALGQGPQFIFQYYREEENGRGNFPPRFSGLQFPNYSSELNVNALELDDSALYLCASSRGGGTGGETQYFGPGTRLLVL.

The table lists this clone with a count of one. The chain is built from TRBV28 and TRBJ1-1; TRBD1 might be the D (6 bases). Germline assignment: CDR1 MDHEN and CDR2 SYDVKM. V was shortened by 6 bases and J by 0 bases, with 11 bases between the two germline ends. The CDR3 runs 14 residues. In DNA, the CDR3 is TGTGCCAGCAGAGAGACAGGCGTGAACACTGAAGCTTTCTTT. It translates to CASRETGVNTEAFF.

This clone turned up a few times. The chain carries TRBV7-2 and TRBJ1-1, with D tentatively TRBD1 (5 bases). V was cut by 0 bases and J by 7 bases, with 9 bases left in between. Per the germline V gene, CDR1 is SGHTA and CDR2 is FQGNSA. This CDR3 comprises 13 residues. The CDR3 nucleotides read TGTGCCAGCAGCTTAGCGGGGCAGGGTGAAGCTTTCTTT. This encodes CASSLAGQGEAFF.

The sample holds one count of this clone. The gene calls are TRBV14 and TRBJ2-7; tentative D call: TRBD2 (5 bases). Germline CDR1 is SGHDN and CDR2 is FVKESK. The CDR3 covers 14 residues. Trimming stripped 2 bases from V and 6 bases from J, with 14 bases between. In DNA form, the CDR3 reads TGTGCCAGCAGCCAATCGGGGAGCCTCGGCGAGCAGTACTTC. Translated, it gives CASSQSGSLGEQYF.

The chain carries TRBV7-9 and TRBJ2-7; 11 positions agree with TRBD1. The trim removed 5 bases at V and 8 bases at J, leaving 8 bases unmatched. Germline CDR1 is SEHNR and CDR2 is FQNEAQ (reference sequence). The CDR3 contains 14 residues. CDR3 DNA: TGTGCCAGCAGCACCCGGACAGGGGGCGACCAGCAGTACTTC. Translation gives CASSTRTGGDQQYF.

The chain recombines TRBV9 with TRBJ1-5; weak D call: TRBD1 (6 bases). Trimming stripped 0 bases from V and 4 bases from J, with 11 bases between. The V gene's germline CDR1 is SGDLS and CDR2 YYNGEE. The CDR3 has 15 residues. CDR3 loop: CASSVDEGQNQPQHF. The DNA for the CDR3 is TGTGCCAGCAGCGTAGATGAAGGACAGAATCAGCCCCAGCATTTT.

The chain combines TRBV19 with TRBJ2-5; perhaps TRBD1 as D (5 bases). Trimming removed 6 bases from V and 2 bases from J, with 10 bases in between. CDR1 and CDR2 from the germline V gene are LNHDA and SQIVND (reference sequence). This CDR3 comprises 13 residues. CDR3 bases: TGTGCCAGTAGGGGGCTTGCTCAAGAGACCCAGTACTTC. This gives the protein CASRGLAQETQYF.